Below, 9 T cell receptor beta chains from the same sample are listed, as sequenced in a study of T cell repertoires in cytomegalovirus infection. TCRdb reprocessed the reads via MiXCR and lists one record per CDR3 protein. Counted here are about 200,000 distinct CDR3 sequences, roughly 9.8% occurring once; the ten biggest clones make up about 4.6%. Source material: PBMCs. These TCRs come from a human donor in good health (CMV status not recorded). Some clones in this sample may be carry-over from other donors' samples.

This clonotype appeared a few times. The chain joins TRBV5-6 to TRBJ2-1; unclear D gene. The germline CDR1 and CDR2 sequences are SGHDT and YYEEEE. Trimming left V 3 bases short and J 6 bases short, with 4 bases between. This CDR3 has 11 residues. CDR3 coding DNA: TGTGCCAGCAGCTCCCGCAATGAGCAGTTCTTC. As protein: CASSSRNEQFF.

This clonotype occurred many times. The CDR3 bases are TGTGCCAGCAGCTTAGGGGCGACTGAAGCTTTCTTT. It encodes CASSLGATEAFF. The chain has TRBV11-2 and TRBJ1-1; D is unresolved. Germline V gene lookup returns CDR1 SGHAT and CDR2 FQNNGV. The CDR3 has 12 residues. V lost 1 base, J lost 5 bases, and 5 bases lay in between.

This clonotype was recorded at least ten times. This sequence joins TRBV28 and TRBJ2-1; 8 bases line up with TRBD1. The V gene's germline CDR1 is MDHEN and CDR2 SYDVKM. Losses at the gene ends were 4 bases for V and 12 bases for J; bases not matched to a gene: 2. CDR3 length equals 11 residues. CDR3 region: CASSSDRAQFF. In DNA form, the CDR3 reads TGTGCCAGCAGTTCGGACAGGGCGCAGTTCTTC.

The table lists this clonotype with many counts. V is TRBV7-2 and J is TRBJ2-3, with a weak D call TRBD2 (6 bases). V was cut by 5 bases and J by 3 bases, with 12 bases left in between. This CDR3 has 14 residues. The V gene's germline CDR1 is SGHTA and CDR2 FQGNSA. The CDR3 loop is CASSQSRGTDTQYF. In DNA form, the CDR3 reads TGTGCCAGCAGCCAAAGCCGGGGGACAGATACGCAGTATTTT.

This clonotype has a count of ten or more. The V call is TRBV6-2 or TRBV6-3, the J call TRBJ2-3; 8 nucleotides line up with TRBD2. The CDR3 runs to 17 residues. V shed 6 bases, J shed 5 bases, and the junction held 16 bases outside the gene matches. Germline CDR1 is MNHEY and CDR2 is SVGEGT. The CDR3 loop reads CASSFTASGSVRDTQYF. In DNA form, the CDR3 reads TGTGCCAGCAGCTTTACTGCAAGCGGGAGTGTCAGAGATACGCAGTATTTT.

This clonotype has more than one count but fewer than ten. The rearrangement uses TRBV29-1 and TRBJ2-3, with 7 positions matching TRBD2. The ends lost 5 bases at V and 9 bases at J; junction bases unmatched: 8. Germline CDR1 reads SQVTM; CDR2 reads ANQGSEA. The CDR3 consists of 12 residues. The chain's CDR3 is CSVHTRGGTQYF. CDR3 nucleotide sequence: TGCAGCGTTCACACCCGCGGGGGAACGCAGTATTTT.

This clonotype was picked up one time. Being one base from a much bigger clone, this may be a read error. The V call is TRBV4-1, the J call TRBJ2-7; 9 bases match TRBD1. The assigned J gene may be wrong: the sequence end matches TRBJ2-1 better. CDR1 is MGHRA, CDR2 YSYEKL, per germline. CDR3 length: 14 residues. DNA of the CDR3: TGTGCCAGCAGCCATGGGACAGGGTCGGACGAGCAGTTCTTC. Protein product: CASSHGTGSDEQFF.

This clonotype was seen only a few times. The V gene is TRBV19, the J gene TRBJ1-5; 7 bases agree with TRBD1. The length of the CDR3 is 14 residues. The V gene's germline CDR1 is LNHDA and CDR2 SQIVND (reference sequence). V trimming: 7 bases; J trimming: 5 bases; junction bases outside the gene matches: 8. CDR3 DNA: TGTGCCAGTAATAACAGGGGTAACTATCAGCCCCAGCATTTT. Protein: CASNNRGNYQPQHF. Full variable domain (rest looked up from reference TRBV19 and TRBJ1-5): DGGITQSPKYLFRKEGQNVTLSCEQNLNHDAMYWYRQDPGQGLRLIYYSQIVNDFQKGDIAEGYSVSREKKESFPLTVTSAQKNPTAFYLCASNNRGNYQPQHFGDGTRLSIL.

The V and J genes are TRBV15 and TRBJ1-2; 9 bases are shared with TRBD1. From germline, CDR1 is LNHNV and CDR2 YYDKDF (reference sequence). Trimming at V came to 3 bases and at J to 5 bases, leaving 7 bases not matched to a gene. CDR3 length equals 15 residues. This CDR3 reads CATSREQGAKYGYTF. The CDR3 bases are TGTGCCACCAGCAGGGAACAGGGGGCAAAGTATGGCTACACCTTC. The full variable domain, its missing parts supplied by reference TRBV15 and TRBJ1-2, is DAMVIQNPRYQVTQFGKPVTLSCSQTLNHNVMYWYQQKSSQAPKLLFHYYDKDFNNEADTPDNFQSRRPNTSFCFLDIRSPGLGDTAMYLCATSREQGAKYGYTFGSGTRLTVV.